This TCR beta chain was obtained from a study of OX40 agonist ivuxolimab in advanced cancers. Study context: From roughly 20 to 85 years was the age range, with a mean of approximately 58 years, and around 80% were male.

The CDR3 totals 16 residues. Germline assignment: CDR1 SGHDT and CDR2 YYEEEE. V was cut by 0 bases and J by 0 bases, with 10 bases left in between. This table comes from immunoSEQ multiplex PCR, and its TCRdb copy is limited to in-frame clones, with some not included. The sample lists approximately 50,000 clones, 80% occurring once. Study outcomes and limitations: Specificity for antigen went undetermined in the expanded peripheral T cells.

Remarks on this clone: Its antigen remains unknown.

Specimen: CD4+ or CD8+ T cells sorted from blood, collected in a trial of the OX40 agonist ivuxolimab. This receptor was identified in an adult with an advanced solid tumor such as melanoma, head and neck, liver or kidney cancer. The chain is built from TRBV5-6 and TRBJ1-3, with D unclear. The CDR3 nucleotides are TGTGCCAGCAGCTTGGTTGGTCACCACTCTGGAAACACCATATATTTT. This codes for CASSLVGHHSGNTIYF.